This TCR beta chain was profiled in a study of T cell changes during pregnancy in multiple sclerosis. V was clipped by 2 bases and J by 8 bases, with 19 bases between them. Germline-derived CDR1 and CDR2 are MDHEN and SYDVKM. The CDR3 is made up of 16 amino acids. Generated by immunoSEQ multiplex PCR, the TCRdb table keeps only in-frame clones and is missing some. This table holds under 55,000 clones, approximately 94% found once. The origin of this receptor is a female donor with multiple sclerosis, enrolled in a pregnancy study. Sequenced here: CD4+ T cells from peripheral blood mononuclear cells, sampled in the third trimester of pregnancy. The chain links TRBV28 to TRBJ1-5; D is possibly TRBD1 (6 bases). CDR3 sequence reads: CASSLVRGQGLEPQHF. In DNA, the CDR3 is TGTGCCAGCAGTTTAGTGAGAGGGCAGGGGCTGGAGCCCCAGCATTTT.